The next 8 T cell receptor beta chains were all read from a single sample in a study of PD-1 blockade in mismatch repair-deficient tumors. Produced via immunoSEQ multiplex PCR; TCRdb's table is partial and in-frame only. The sample carries tens of thousands of clones, approximately 80% recorded once. The starting material was peripheral blood, obtained 4 weeks after starting pembrolizumab. These receptors were obtained from an adult with mismatch repair-deficient cancer.

The rearrangement joins TRBV30 to TRBJ2-6, with no clear D. V shed 1 base and J shed 0 bases, with 10 bases lying between them. Germline V gene data show CDR1 as GTSNPN and CDR2 as SVGIG (reference sequence). The CDR3 is 16 amino acids. The CDR3 loop is CAWSAGSSSGANVLTF. CDR3 in DNA: TGTGCCTGGAGTGCTGGCAGTTCCTCTGGGGCCAACGTCCTGACTTTC.

A few counts support this clone. J is TRBJ1-2 and V is TRBV7-2; 9 bases agree with TRBD1. Germline CDR1 is SGHTA and CDR2 is FQGNSA. The CDR3 runs 13 residues. With V trimmed by 4 bases and J by 7 bases, 4 bases remained unmatched. CDR3 coding DNA: TGTGCCAGCAGCTCCCGGACAGGGGCTGGCTACACCTTC. Its protein is CASSSRTGAGYTF.

This clone was counted a few times. The chain recombines TRBV27 with TRBJ1-4; D gene uncertain. Germline V lookup: CDR1 MNHEY, CDR2 SMNVEV (reference sequence). CDR3 length: 15 amino acids. Trimming took off 1 base at V and 6 bases at J, with 12 bases between the two ends. The CDR3 is CASSLFGRWDEKLFF. The CDR3 DNA follows: TGTGCCAGCAGTTTATTTGGGAGGTGGGATGAAAAACTGTTTTTT. The complete variable domain, with remaining parts taken from reference TRBV27 and TRBJ1-4, reads EAQVTQNPRYLITVTGKKLTVTCSQNMNHEYMSWYRQDPGLGLRQIYYSMNVEVTDKGDVPEGYKVSRKEKRNFPLILESPSPNQTSLYFCASSLFGRWDEKLFFGSGTQLSVL.

The chain employs TRBV7-3 and TRBJ2-3; TRBD2 matches 10 bases. The germline V gene encodes CDR1 SGHTA and CDR2 FQGTGA. CDR3 size: 15 residues. The V and J ends lost 3 bases and 6 bases, in that order; junction bases with no gene match: 6. CDR3 DNA sequence: TGTGCCAGCAGCTTGTTAGCGGGAGGTGCGGATACGCAGTATTTT. Encoded protein: CASSLLAGGADTQYF.

This chain uses TRBV18 with TRBJ2-4; D ambiguous. In germline, CDR1 is KGHSH, CDR2 LQKENI. Between the trimmed V and J ends, which lost 0 bases and 0 bases, there was a span of 12 bases. This CDR3 is 17 amino acids long. DNA for the CDR3: TGTGCCAGCTCACCACCGGCTAGGCTGGGAGCCAAAAACATTCAGTACTTC. Its translation: CASSPPARLGAKNIQYF.

V gene TRBV4-2 combines with J gene TRBJ1-1, with 10 bases matching TRBD1. Germline CDR1 is LGHNA and CDR2 is YNFKEQ. This CDR3 spans 17 amino acids. The ends lost 0 bases at V and 5 bases at J; junction bases unmatched: 9. CDR3 in amino acids: CASSQDLRQGATTEAFF. The CDR3 DNA reads TGTGCCAGCAGCCAAGACTTGAGACAGGGGGCGACGACTGAAGCTTTCTTT.

This clone was seen only a few times. The chain recombines TRBV30 with TRBJ2-7; tentative D call: TRBD2 (5 bases). Germline assignment: CDR1 GTSNPN and CDR2 SVGIG (reference sequence). V was clipped by 7 bases and J by 5 bases, with 15 bases between them. The CDR3 is made up of 12 amino acids. Here the CDR3 DNA reads TGTGCCTCAGAACTAGGAAGGGACGAGCAGTACTTC. Protein product: CASELGRDEQYF.

The chain joins TRBV5-6 to TRBJ1-2; D remains ambiguous. Germline V CDR1 and CDR2: SGHDT, YYEEEE. The CDR3 extends over 15 amino acids. The ends were cut back, 2 bases at V and 0 bases at J, with 11 bases in the middle. CDR3 bases: TGTGCCAGCAGCTTAGGCAGTCACACTAACTATGGCTACACCTTC. As protein: CASSLGSHTNYGYTF.